This T cell receptor (beta chain) derives from a study of T cell responses to AZD1222 COVID-19 vaccine (dated by TCRdb to the early 2020s). Context from the whole study: Because spike-specific TCR depth and breadth did not differ between the two schedules, AZD1222 recipients who got a second dose at roughly 4 weeks were pooled with those who got a second dose at roughly 12 weeks. A total of just over 230 trial participants underwent TCR sequencing, of whom some 200 had received two doses of AZD1222 and about 25 had received two doses of the MenACWY control vaccine. Enrollment into the trials was organized by age into subgroups of 18-55, 56-69 and 70-plus years, and those subgroups contained roughly 150, 30 and 60 TCR-sequenced participants, respectively.

The CDR3 has 15 amino acids, counting the end cysteine and phenylalanine. Here the CDR3 DNA is all that survives: 45 bases in frame from base 1. CDR1 and CDR2, per the germline V gene (reference sequence), are SGHNT and YYREEE. V loses 2 bases of germline sequence and J loses 3 bases, and the interval between the two ends is 14 bases. Comment on this clone: Its antigen has not been determined. No much larger clone exists at a distance of one base, and base qualities are not known.

The meaning of the sample's time point label: baseline before first vaccination. Vaccinee samples came from UK trials COV001 and COV002, including a single-blind randomized controlled phase 2/3 trial of AZD1222 (ChAdOx1 nCoV-19) in healthy adults. For TCRbeta chain sequencing, PBMC samples were collected from trial participants at day 0 and at day 28 after the second dose. The CDR3 regions of human TCRbeta chains were subjected to immunosequencing. As for the original processing: Repertoire TCRs were checked for matches against a reference library of SARS-CoV-2-specific TCRs that had been generated using the MIRA antigen-specificity platform. Breadth meant the fraction of unique TCRs that were SARS-CoV-2-associated, whereas depth meant the fraction of total T cells that were SARS-CoV-2-associated. Using the MIRA data, every spike-specific TCR was mapped to the spike region that the TCR reacted to and assigned to either a CD4 or a CD8 class. Log10-transformed breadth and depth values were compared by one-way ANOVA with Sidak's multiple comparisons tests. The source is immuneACCESS, and TCRdb retained only in-frame sequences with V and J called. Part of the clones is not carried over; for the studies checked, unresolved V genes explain less than half of this, and the remainder is unexplained. The DNA gave D and trimming, while V, J and clone size come from that table. The sample table shows 110,000 or so clones, and over 75% are seen once. 9% to 9.5% of the sample comes from the top ten.

The full study reports these points: Reportedly, close to half of the unique spike-specific TCRs recognized epitopes lying outside the regions that are mutated in the B.1.351 and B.1.1.7 variants. The whole spike protein was spanned by vaccine-associated CD4 TCRs, and dominant responses were seen in regions 160-218 and 743-854. The 56-69-year group was small, and its depth increase did not reach significance, likely because of low power. Conclusions about previously exposed vaccinees are limited, since just 5 or 6 AZD1222 recipients were seropositive for SARS-CoV-2 at baseline. A significant rise in spike-specific TCR breadth and depth was observed after two AZD1222 doses relative to day 0 and relative to MenACWY recipients. Because no day 14 peak-response samples were available, repertoires were characterized only after the peak T cell response. Most participants were white British and females outnumbered males, and the authors suggested that clonal diversity may have been underestimated.

Sequencing was performed on peripheral blood, taken on day 0 of AZD1222 vaccination. This clonotype originated in an adult in good health. The V gene is TRBV5-4 and the J gene is TRBJ2-5; D gene: possibly TRBD1, on 6 matching bases. Read as DNA, the sequence is TGTGCCAGCAGCTTTTACGGAACAGGGAAAGAGACCCAGTACTTC. Its amino acids are CASSFYGTGKETQYF.